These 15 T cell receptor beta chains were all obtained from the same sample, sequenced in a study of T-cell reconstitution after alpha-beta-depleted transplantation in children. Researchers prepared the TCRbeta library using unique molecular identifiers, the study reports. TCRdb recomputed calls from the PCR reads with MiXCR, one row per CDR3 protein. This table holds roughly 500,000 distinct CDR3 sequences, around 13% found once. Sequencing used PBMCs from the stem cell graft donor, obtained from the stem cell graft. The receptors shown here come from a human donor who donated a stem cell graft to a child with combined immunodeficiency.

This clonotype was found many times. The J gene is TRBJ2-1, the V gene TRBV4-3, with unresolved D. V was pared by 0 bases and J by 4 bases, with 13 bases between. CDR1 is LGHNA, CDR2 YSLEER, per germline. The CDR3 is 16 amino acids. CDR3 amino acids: CASSQDPRGSYNEQFF. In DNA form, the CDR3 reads TGCGCCAGCAGCCAAGATCCTCGAGGCTCGTACAATGAGCAGTTCTTC.

The CDR3 reads CASSAVAGTDTQYF. CDR3 DNA sequence: TGTGCCAGCAGCGCCGTAGCGGGGACAGATACGCAGTATTTT. J is TRBJ2-3 and V is TRBV7-9; 8 nucleotides match TRBD2. The CDR3 spans 14 residues. J gave up 3 bases and V 5 bases, and 4 bases lay outside the gene matches. Germline V gives CDR1 SEHNR, CDR2 FQNEAQ (reference sequence).

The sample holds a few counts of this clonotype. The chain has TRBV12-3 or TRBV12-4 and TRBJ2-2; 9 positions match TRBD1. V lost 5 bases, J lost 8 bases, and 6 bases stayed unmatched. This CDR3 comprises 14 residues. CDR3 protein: CASSRRQGVGELFF. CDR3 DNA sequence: TGTGCCAGCAGTCGCAGACAGGGGGTAGGGGAGCTGTTTTTT.

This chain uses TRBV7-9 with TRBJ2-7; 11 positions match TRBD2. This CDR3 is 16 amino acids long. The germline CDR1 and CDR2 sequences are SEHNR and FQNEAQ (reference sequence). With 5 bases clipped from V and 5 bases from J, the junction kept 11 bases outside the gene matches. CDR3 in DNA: TGTGCCAGCAGCCGCCCAATAGCGGGAGGGCCCCACGAGCAGTACTTC. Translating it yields CASSRPIAGGPHEQYF.

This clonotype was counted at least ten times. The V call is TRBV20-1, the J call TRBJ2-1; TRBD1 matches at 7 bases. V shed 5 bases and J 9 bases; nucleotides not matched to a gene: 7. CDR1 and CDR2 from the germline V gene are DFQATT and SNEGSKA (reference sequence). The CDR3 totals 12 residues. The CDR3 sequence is CSARFTGVEQFF. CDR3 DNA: TGCAGTGCTCGATTCACAGGGGTTGAGCAGTTCTTC.

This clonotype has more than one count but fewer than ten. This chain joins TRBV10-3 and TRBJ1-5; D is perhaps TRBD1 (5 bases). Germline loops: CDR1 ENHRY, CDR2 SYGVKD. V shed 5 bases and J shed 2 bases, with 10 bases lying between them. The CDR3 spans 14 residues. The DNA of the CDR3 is TGTGCCATCAGTCCGGGGCAGGGCAATCAGCCCCAGCATTTT. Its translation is CAISPGQGNQPQHF.

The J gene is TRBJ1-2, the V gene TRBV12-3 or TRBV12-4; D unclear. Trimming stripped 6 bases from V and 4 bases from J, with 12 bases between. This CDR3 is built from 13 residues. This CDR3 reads CASSLRRGYGYTF. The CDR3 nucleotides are TGTGCCAGCAGCCTACGGCGAGGCTATGGCTACACCTTC.

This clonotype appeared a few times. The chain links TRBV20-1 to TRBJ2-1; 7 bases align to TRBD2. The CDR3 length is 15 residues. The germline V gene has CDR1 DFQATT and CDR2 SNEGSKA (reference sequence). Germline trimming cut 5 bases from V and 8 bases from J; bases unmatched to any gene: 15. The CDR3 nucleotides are TGCAGTGCTCCACCACTGACGGGGGGTTCGGATGAGCAGTTCTTC. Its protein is CSAPPLTGGSDEQFF.

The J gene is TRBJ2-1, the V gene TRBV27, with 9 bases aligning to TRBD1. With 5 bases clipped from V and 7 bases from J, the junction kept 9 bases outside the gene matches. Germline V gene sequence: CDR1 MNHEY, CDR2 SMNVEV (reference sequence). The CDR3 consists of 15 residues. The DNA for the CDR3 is TGTGCCAGCAGTGATAGGGGGACAGGGTTGAATGAGCAGTTCTTC. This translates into CASSDRGTGLNEQFF.

Written as DNA, the CDR3 is TGTGCCAGCAGCCCTAGACTAGCGGACTACAATGAGCAGTTCTTC. Its translation: CASSPRLADYNEQFF. The chain links TRBV3-1 to TRBJ2-1; the match to TRBD2 covers 9 bases. Germline CDR1 and CDR2: LGHDT and YNNKEL (reference sequence). The V gene end was trimmed by 4 bases and the J gene end by 3 bases; junction bases not matched to a gene: 4. The CDR3 sequence is 15 residues long.

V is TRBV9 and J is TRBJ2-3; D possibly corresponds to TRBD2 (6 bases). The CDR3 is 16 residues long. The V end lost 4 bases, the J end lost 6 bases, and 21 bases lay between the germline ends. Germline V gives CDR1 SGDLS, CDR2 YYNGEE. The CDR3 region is CASSWKSTGDGDTQYF. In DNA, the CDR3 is TGTGCCAGCAGCTGGAAATCTACGGGAGATGGCGATACGCAGTATTTT.

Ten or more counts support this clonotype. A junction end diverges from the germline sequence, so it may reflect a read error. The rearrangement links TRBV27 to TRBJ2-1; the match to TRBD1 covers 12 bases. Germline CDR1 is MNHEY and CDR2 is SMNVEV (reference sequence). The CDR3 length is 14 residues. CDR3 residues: CASSLSRKGQGAFF. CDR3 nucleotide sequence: TGTGCCAGCAGTTTATCGAGAAAGGGACAGGGGGCGTTTTTC.

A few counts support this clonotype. CDR3: CATAQRLSNQPQHF. CDR3 DNA sequence: TGTGCCACCGCACAGAGGCTTAGCAATCAGCCCCAGCATTTT. The chain uses TRBV15 and TRBJ1-5; D ambiguous. Germline assignment: CDR1 LNHNV and CDR2 YYDKDF (reference sequence). The CDR3 is 14 amino acids. Between the trimmed V and J ends, which lost 8 bases and 0 bases, there was a span of 11 bases.

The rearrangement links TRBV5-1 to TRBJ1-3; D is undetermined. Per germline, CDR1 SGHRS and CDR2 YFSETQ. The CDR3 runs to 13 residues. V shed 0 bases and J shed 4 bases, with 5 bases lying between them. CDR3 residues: CASSLARGNTIYF. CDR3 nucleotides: TGCGCCAGCAGCTTGGCCAGAGGAAACACCATATATTTT.

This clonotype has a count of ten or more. CDR3 in DNA: TGCGCCAGCAGCCCCGGAGGGGGACAGGGGGGATACGAGCAGTACTTC. Protein sequence: CASSPGGGQGGYEQYF. The rearrangement links TRBV4-3 to TRBJ2-7; TRBD1 matches at 11 bases. Germline V gene data show CDR1 as LGHNA and CDR2 as YSLEER. This CDR3 is built from 16 residues. The ends lost 4 bases at V and 4 bases at J; junction bases unmatched: 9.